This is a list of T cell receptor beta chains from one sample in a study of shared clonotypes between healthy human individuals. TCRdb's copy holds only in-frame clones and misses some; the assay was immunoSEQ multiplex PCR. The sample shows 2 million to 3 million clones, roughly 93% of them seen only once. Sequencing used naive CD4+ T cells from PBMCs. These receptors were collected from a man between 18 and 29 years old in good health. Some clones in this sample may be carry-over from other donors' samples. The CDR3 runs from the conserved cysteine through the conserved F or W. Fields, in order: V gene, D gene, clone size, J gene, CDR3 protein, CDR3 DNA. The D gene is left open where the match is weak. Only part of the rows carry a size: once, few, many, or a class if the clone is expanded.

V gene: TRBV5-1; D gene: TRBD2; clone size: .; J gene: TRBJ2-3; CDR3 protein: CASSLPGTRNPTGTDTQYF; CDR3 DNA: TGCGCCAGCAGCTTGCCCGGGACTAGAAACCCCACAGGCACAGATACGCAGTATTTT
V gene: TRBV6-1; D gene: TRBD1; clone size: .; J gene: TRBJ1-2; CDR3 protein: CASSEGQGDYGYTF; CDR3 DNA: TGTGCCAGCAGTGAGGGACAGGGGGACTATGGCTACACCTTC
V gene: TRBV6-5; D gene: .; clone size: .; J gene: TRBJ1-2; CDR3 protein: CASREEGRRGYTF; CDR3 DNA: TGTGCCAGCAGAGAGGAGGGCCGGCGTGGCTACACCTTC
V gene: TRBV7-9; D gene: TRBD2; clone size: once; J gene: TRBJ2-7; CDR3 protein: CASSLLAGPYEQYF; CDR3 DNA: TGTGCCAGCAGCTTACTAGCGGGCCCCTACGAGCAGTACTTC
V gene: TRBV27; D gene: .; clone size: .; J gene: TRBJ2-7; CDR3 protein: CASSLRRPELGAQYF; CDR3 DNA: TGTGCCAGCAGTTTACGACGGCCGGAACTAGGGGCGCAGTACTTC
V gene: TRBV5-3; D gene: .; clone size: .; J gene: TRBJ1-2; CDR3 protein: CARSLAPGAGYGYTF; CDR3 DNA: TGTGCCAGAAGCTTGGCCCCAGGAGCCGGGTATGGCTACACCTTC
V gene: TRBV21-1; D gene: .; clone size: .; J gene: TRBJ2-2; CDR3 protein: CASSAYTSGRARTGELFF; CDR3 DNA: TGTGCCAGCAGCGCCTATACTAGCGGGAGGGCCCGAACCGGGGAGCTGTTTTTT
V gene: TRBV9; D gene: .; clone size: once; J gene: TRBJ2-7; CDR3 protein: CASSVGGGDEQYF; CDR3 DNA: TGTGCCAGCAGCGTAGGAGGCGGGGACGAGCAGTACTTC
V gene: TRBV4-1; D gene: TRBD2; clone size: .; J gene: TRBJ2-7; CDR3 protein: CASSQPRTSGSYEQYF; CDR3 DNA: TGCGCCAGCAGCCAACCTAGGACTAGCGGGAGCTACGAGCAGTACTTC
V gene: TRBV27; D gene: TRBD2; clone size: .; J gene: TRBJ2-1; CDR3 protein: CASNQLAGLTNEQFF; CDR3 DNA: TGTGCCAGCAACCAACTAGCGGGACTTACCAATGAGCAGTTCTTC
V gene: TRBV5-6; D gene: TRBD2; clone size: .; J gene: TRBJ2-1; CDR3 protein: CASSSGTSGRVRGANEQFF; CDR3 DNA: TGTGCCAGCAGCTCGGGGACTAGCGGGAGGGTCCGTGGGGCCAATGAGCAGTTCTTC
V gene: TRBV9; D gene: TRBD1; clone size: .; J gene: TRBJ2-5; CDR3 protein: CASSVGTGGRGETQYF; CDR3 DNA: TGTGCCAGCAGCGTAGGGACAGGGGGCCGAGGGGAGACCCAGTACTTC
V gene: TRBV6-1; D gene: .; clone size: once; J gene: TRBJ1-2; CDR3 protein: CASSVTFYGYTF; CDR3 DNA: TGTGCCAGCAGTGTTACGTTTTATGGCTACACCTTC
V gene: TRBV4-3; D gene: .; clone size: .; J gene: TRBJ2-3; CDR3 protein: CASSQEAGPVDTQYF; CDR3 DNA: TGCGCCAGCAGCCAAGAGGCAGGGCCCGTGGATACGCAGTATTTT
V gene: TRBV10-1; D gene: .; clone size: once; J gene: TRBJ2-5; CDR3 protein: CASSERTGAGGETQYF; CDR3 DNA: TGCGCCAGCAGTGAGCGGACAGGGGCGGGAGGAGAGACCCAGTACTTC
V gene: TRBV5-1; D gene: TRBD1; clone size: once; J gene: TRBJ1-3; CDR3 protein: CASREGAQGNTIYF; CDR3 DNA: TGCGCCAGCAGGGAGGGGGCGCAGGGAAACACCATATATTTT
V gene: TRBV18; D gene: .; clone size: .; J gene: TRBJ1-1; CDR3 protein: CASSLSENTEAFF; CDR3 DNA: TGTGCCAGCTCCCTGTCCGAGAACACTGAAGCTTTCTTT
V gene: TRBV6-5; D gene: TRBD1; clone size: .; J gene: TRBJ2-7; CDR3 protein: CASSRGQGEIHEQYF; CDR3 DNA: TGTGCCAGCAGTCGCGGACAGGGGGAAATCCACGAGCAGTACTTC
V gene: TRBV5-1; D gene: .; clone size: .; J gene: TRBJ2-6; CDR3 protein: CASSPTSSGANVLTF; CDR3 DNA: TGCGCCAGCAGCCCTACGAGCTCTGGGGCCAACGTCCTGACTTTC
V gene: TRBV2; D gene: TRBD2; clone size: .; J gene: TRBJ2-1; CDR3 protein: CASNLLADINEQFF; CDR3 DNA: TGTGCCAGCAATCTACTAGCGGACATCAATGAGCAGTTCTTC
V gene: TRBV19; D gene: TRBD2; clone size: .; J gene: TRBJ2-2; CDR3 protein: CASSIGLAGVYAGELFF; CDR3 DNA: TGTGCCAGTAGTATAGGACTAGCGGGAGTTTATGCCGGGGAGCTGTTTTTT
V gene: TRBV25-1; D gene: .; clone size: .; J gene: TRBJ2-2; CDR3 protein: CASSEYRGRGATGELFF; CDR3 DNA: TGTGCCAGCAGTGAATATAGAGGCCGGGGGGCAACCGGGGAGCTGTTTTTT
V gene: TRBV27; D gene: .; clone size: .; J gene: TRBJ2-2; CDR3 protein: CASSWVTGFANTGELFF; CDR3 DNA: TGTGCCAGCAGTTGGGTCACAGGATTCGCGAACACCGGGGAGCTGTTTTTT
V gene: TRBV4-2; D gene: TRBD2; clone size: .; J gene: TRBJ2-1; CDR3 protein: CASSQVSAGGWFEQFF; CDR3 DNA: TGTGCCAGCAGCCAAGTGTCGGCGGGAGGCTGGTTTGAGCAGTTCTTC
V gene: TRBV9; D gene: TRBD1; clone size: once; J gene: TRBJ2-4; CDR3 protein: CASSGLGTAEAKNIQYF; CDR3 DNA: TGTGCCAGCAGCGGCCTAGGGACAGCTGAAGCCAAAAACATTCAGTACTTC
V gene: TRBV5-1; D gene: .; clone size: .; J gene: TRBJ2-4; CDR3 protein: CASSPAPDLNIQYF; CDR3 DNA: TGCGCCAGCAGTCCTGCCCCGGACTTAAACATTCAGTACTTC
V gene: TRBV27; D gene: .; clone size: .; J gene: TRBJ2-1; CDR3 protein: CASSPERVSGILHNEQFF; CDR3 DNA: TGTGCCAGCAGTCCCGAAAGGGTCTCCGGGATATTACACAATGAGCAGTTCTTC
V gene: TRBV9; D gene: .; clone size: .; J gene: TRBJ2-1; CDR3 protein: CASSVYGGAYNEQFF; CDR3 DNA: TGTGCCAGCAGCGTATACGGAGGGGCGTACAATGAGCAGTTCTTC
V gene: TRBV7-9; D gene: .; clone size: .; J gene: TRBJ1-1; CDR3 protein: CASSLLGGNLRTEAFF; CDR3 DNA: TGTGCCAGCAGCTTACTCGGTGGGAACTTGCGGACTGAAGCTTTCTTT
V gene: TRBV28; D gene: TRBD1; clone size: .; J gene: TRBJ2-4; CDR3 protein: CASISGGYDHIQYF; CDR3 DNA: TGTGCCAGCATCTCAGGGGGCTATGATCACATTCAGTACTTC
V gene: TRBV10-3; D gene: .; clone size: .; J gene: TRBJ1-5; CDR3 protein: CAISVSAPGNQPQHF; CDR3 DNA: TGTGCCATCAGTGTTTCGGCCCCTGGGAATCAGCCCCAGCATTTT
V gene: TRBV10-1; D gene: .; clone size: .; J gene: TRBJ2-1; CDR3 protein: CASSESYIGEQFF; CDR3 DNA: TGCGCCAGCAGTGAGTCGTATATAGGAGAGCAGTTCTTC
V gene: TRBV11-2; D gene: .; clone size: once; J gene: TRBJ2-7; CDR3 protein: CASSSLRSLYEQYF; CDR3 DNA: TGTGCCAGCAGCTCCCTGCGCTCCTTATACGAGCAGTACTTC